A selection of T cell receptor beta chains follows, all from one sample in a study of T-cell reconstitution after alpha-beta-depleted transplantation in children. Each CDR3 protein gets one entry after TCRdb re-called the PCR reads with MiXCR. The sample has 170,000 or so distinct CDR3 sequences, 6.5% to 7.5% seen once. This material consisted of PBMCs from the stem cell graft donor, taken from the stem cell graft. The receptors come from a human donor who donated a stem cell graft to a child with Wiskott-Aldrich syndrome. CDR3s include the opening cysteine and the closing phenylalanine or tryptophan. The D gene is left open where the match is weak. For some rows the clone size is stated as once, few or many, or as a class when expanded; others skip it.

length	V	D	J	size	DNA	CDR3
15	TRBV5-5	TRBD1	TRBJ2-7	many	TGTGCCAGCAGCTTGGAAACAGGGGGAACCTACGAGCAGTACTTC	CASSLETGGTYEQYF
16	TRBV12-3/TRBV12-4	TRBD2	TRBJ2-3	many	TGTGCCAGCAGTTTACGGCGGGAGTGGGTGACAGATACGCAGTATTTT	CASSLRREWVTDTQYF
14	TRBV12-3/TRBV12-4	NA	TRBJ1-1	many	TGTGCCAGCAGTCCAGGGGCCGGGAACACTGAAGCTTTCTTT	CASSPGAGNTEAFF
17	TRBV19	TRBD2	TRBJ2-2	NA	TGTGCCAGTAGTATAGTCTCGGGGGGTGCTAACACCGGGGAGCTGTTTTTT	CASSIVSGGANTGELFF
14	TRBV7-9	NA	TRBJ2-7	few	TGTGCCAGCAGGCCCGTTGGGCTCTCCTACGAGCAGTACTTC	CASRPVGLSYEQYF
14	TRBV7-9	TRBD2	TRBJ2-3	many	TGTGCCAGCAGCTTAGCCGCGGGGGCAGATACGCAGTATTTT	CASSLAAGADTQYF
13	TRBV6-4	TRBD2	TRBJ2-1	many	TGTGCCAGCAGTGACGGACTAGCGGGAGTTCCGTTCTTC	CASSDGLAGVPFF
17	TRBV6-1	TRBD2	TRBJ2-7	many	TGTGCCAGCAGCCTATACGGGGGTCATAGCGGGGGCTACGAGCAGTACTTC	CASSLYGGHSGGYEQYF
14	TRBV7-6	NA	TRBJ1-5	many	TGTGCCAGCAGCGAGATCAACAGCAATCAGCCCCAGCATTTT	CASSEINSNQPQHF
15	TRBV6-4	TRBD1	TRBJ1-6	many	TGTGCCAGCAGTGACGGGACAGGGGGCAATTCACCCCTCCACTTT	CASSDGTGGNSPLHF
15	TRBV5-1	NA	TRBJ2-2	NA	TGCGCCAGCAGCTATCTAACAGGATTCACCGGGGAGCTGTTTTTT	CASSYLTGFTGELFF
13	TRBV6-6	NA	TRBJ2-7	many	TGTGCCAGCAGTTACTCGTCCATAGGCGAGCAGTACTTC	CASSYSSIGEQYF
15	TRBV7-9	NA	TRBJ1-2	many	TGTGCCAGCAGCTTATCCGAAGTTGATCACTATGGCTACACCTTC	CASSLSEVDHYGYTF
16	TRBV10-3	NA	TRBJ1-5	many	TGTGCCATCAGTGAGTCCACAGCGAGGAGCAATCAGCCCCAGCATTTT	CAISESTARSNQPQHF
19	TRBV11-1	TRBD2	TRBJ2-7	many	TGTGCCAGCAGCCTCTCTCCGGGACTAGCGGGTTTTAGCTCCTACGAGCAGTACTTC	CASSLSPGLAGFSSYEQYF
14	TRBV29-1	TRBD1	TRBJ1-4	many	TGCAGCGCGGGCTGGACAGGGGGCGATGAAAAACTGTTTTTT	CSAGWTGGDEKLFF
18	TRBV4-3	TRBD1	TRBJ2-7	many	TGCGCCAGCAGCCAAGATCTCAGCGCGGGGACAGGGGGTCTCGAGCAGTACTTC	CASSQDLSAGTGGLEQYF
13	TRBV6-4	NA	TRBJ2-1	many	TGTGCCAGCAGTGAGGACACCTACAATGAGCAGTTCTTC	CASSEDTYNEQFF
13	TRBV20-1	NA	TRBJ1-3	many	TGCAGTGCTAGCCCCGGGACTGGAAACACCATATATTTT	CSASPGTGNTIYF
14	TRBV5-1	NA	TRBJ2-5	many	TGCGCCAGCAGCTTGGGCCGGGGTGAAGAGACCCAGTACTTC	CASSLGRGEETQYF
13	TRBV6-2/TRBV6-3	NA	TRBJ2-1	many	TGTGCCAGCAAGGAGGGGCCTGGCTATGAGCAGTTCTTC	CASKEGPGYEQFF
13	TRBV7-9	NA	TRBJ2-7	few	TGTGCCAGCAGCCCCTGGGGGGCCCCCGAGCAGTACTTC	CASSPWGAPEQYF
14	TRBV5-1	NA	TRBJ2-5	many	TGCGCCAGCAGCTTGTTGACAGACCAAGAGACCCAGTACTTC	CASSLLTDQETQYF
13	TRBV10-3	NA	TRBJ2-7	many	TGTGCCATCAGTGAAGGCAGGGCCCACGAGCAGTACTTC	CAISEGRAHEQYF
17	TRBV3-1	NA	TRBJ2-1	many	TGTGCCAGCAGCCAGTTTGGGGATTCGAGCTCCTACAATGAGCAGTTCTTC	CASSQFGDSSSYNEQFF
15	TRBV20-1	NA	TRBJ1-5	many	TGCAGTGCTAGAGATCCCCGGGAGGGTGGTCAGCCCCAGCATTTT	CSARDPREGGQPQHF
15	TRBV7-2	TRBD1	TRBJ1-2	many	TGTGCCAGCAGCTCCAATCGGGACAGGGGTGGAGGCTACACCTTC	CASSSNRDRGGGYTF
15	TRBV20-1	TRBD1	TRBJ2-2	many	TGCAGTGCTTTTGGACAGGGGGCCAACACCGGGGAGCTGTTTTTT	CSAFGQGANTGELFF
14	TRBV7-9	NA	TRBJ2-3	many	TGTGCCAGCAGCCAGAGGGAGCTCGCAGATACGCAGTATTTT	CASSQRELADTQYF